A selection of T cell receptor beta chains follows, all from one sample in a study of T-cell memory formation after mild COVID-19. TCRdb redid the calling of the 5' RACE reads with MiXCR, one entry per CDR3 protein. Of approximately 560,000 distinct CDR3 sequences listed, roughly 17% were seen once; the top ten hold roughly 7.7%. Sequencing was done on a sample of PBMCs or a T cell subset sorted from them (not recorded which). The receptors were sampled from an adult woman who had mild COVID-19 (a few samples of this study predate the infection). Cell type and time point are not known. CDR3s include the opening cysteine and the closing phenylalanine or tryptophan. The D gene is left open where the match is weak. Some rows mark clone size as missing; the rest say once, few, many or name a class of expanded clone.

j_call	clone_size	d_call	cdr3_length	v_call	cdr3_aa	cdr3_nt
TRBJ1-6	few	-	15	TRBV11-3	CASSLGYRGISPLHF	TGTGCCAGCAGCTTAGGGTATAGGGGGATATCACCCCTCCACTTT
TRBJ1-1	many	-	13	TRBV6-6	CASSYGMNTEAFF	TGTGCCAGCAGTTATGGCATGAACACTGAAGCTTTCTTT
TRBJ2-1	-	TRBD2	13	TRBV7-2	CASSPGGVDEQFF	TGTGCCAGCAGCCCCGGGGGGGTGGATGAGCAGTTCTTC
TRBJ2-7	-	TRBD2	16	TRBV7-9	CASSLGKTSGRYEQYF	TGTGCCAGCAGCTTGGGAAAGACTAGCGGGAGATACGAGCAGTACTTC
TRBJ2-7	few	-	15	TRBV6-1	CASSEARTVIYEQYF	TGTGCCAGCAGTGAAGCGAGGACGGTTATCTACGAGCAGTACTTC
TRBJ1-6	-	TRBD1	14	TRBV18	CASSPSGQGSPLHF	TGTGCCAGCTCACCCTCGGGACAGGGTTCACCCCTCCACTTT
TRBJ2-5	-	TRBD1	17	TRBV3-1	CASSQGLLDRARETQYF	TGTGCCAGCAGCCAAGGACTCCTGGACAGGGCTCGAGAGACCCAGTACTTC
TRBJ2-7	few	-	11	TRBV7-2	CASSLISEQYF	TGTGCCAGCAGCTTAATCTCTGAGCAGTACTTC
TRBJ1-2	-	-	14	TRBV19	CASSIMGTDYGYTF	TGTGCCAGTAGTATCATGGGTACGGACTATGGCTACACCTTC
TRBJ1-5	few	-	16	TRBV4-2	CASSQAGGRGDQPQHF	TGTGCCAGCAGCCAAGCTGGAGGTAGGGGGGATCAGCCCCAGCATTTT
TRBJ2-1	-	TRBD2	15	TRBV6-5	CASSYWEGRDNEQFF	TGTGCCAGCAGTTACTGGGAGGGAAGGGACAATGAGCAGTTCTTC
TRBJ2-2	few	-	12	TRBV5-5	CASSSISGELFF	TGTGCCAGCAGCTCAATTTCCGGGGAGCTGTTTTTT
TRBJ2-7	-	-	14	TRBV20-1	CSARSGSVSYEQYF	TGCAGTGCTAGGAGCGGTTCCGTCTCCTACGAGCAGTACTTC
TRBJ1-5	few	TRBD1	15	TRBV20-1	CSASRDRGSNQPQHF	TGCAGTGCTTCCCGGGACAGGGGTAGCAATCAGCCCCAGCATTTT
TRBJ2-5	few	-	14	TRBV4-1	CASSPGRYQETQYF	TGCGCCAGCAGCCCAGGGAGGTACCAAGAGACCCAGTACTTC
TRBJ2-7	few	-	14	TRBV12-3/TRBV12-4	CASSFTPNSYEQYF	TGTGCCAGCAGTTTTACTCCCAACTCCTACGAGCAGTACTTC
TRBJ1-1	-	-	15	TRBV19	CASSTQRRVRTEAFF	TGTGCCAGTAGTACCCAGCGGAGGGTGCGGACTGAAGCTTTCTTT
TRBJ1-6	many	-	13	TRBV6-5	CATGEQTNSPLHF	TGTGCCACCGGGGAGCAGACCAATTCACCCCTCCACTTT
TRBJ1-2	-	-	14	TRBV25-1	CASSEGSGVHGYTF	TGTGCCAGCAGTGAAGGGTCAGGGGTCCATGGCTACACCTTC
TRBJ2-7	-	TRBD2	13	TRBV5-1	CATSTSGNYEQYF	TGCGCCACTTCGACTAGCGGGAACTACGAGCAGTACTTC
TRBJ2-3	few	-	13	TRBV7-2	CASSLELRGTQYF	TGTGCCAGCAGCTTAGAACTCCGGGGTACGCAGTATTTT
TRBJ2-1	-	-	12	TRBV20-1	CSASQSDAEQFF	TGCAGTGCTTCCCAATCGGACGCTGAGCAGTTCTTC
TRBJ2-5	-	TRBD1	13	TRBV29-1	CSVGRDRAETQYF	TGCAGCGTTGGGCGGGACAGGGCAGAGACCCAGTACTTC
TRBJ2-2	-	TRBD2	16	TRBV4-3	CASSHKLAGEAGELFF	TGCGCCAGCAGCCACAAACTAGCGGGAGAAGCCGGGGAGCTGTTTTTT